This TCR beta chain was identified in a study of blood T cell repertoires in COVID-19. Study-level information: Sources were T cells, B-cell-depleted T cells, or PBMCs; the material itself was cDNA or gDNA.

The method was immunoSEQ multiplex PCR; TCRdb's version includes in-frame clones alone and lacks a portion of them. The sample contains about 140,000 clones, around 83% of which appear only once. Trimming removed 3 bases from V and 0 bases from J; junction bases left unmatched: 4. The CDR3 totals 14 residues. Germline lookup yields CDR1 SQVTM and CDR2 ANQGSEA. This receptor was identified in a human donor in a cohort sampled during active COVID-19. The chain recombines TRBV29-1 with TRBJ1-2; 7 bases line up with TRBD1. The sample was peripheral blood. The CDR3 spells CSVDGTASNYGYTF. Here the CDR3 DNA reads TGCAGCGTTGACGGGACAGCGTCTAACTATGGCTACACCTTC.